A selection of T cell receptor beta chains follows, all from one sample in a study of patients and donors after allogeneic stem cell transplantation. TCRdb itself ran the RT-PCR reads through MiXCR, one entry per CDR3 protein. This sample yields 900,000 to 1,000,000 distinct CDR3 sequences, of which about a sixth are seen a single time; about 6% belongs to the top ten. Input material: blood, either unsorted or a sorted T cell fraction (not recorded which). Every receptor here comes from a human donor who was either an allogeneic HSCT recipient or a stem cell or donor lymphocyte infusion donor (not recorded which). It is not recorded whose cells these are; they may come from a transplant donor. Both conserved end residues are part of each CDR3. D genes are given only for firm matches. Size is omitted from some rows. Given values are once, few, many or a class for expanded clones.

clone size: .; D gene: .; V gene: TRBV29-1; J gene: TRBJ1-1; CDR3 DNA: TGCAGCGGCCAAGGACACTTGAACACTGAAGCTTTCTTT; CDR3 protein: CSGQGHLNTEAFF
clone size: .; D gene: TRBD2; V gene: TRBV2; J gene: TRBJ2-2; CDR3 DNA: TGTGCCAGCAGGGGGACTATCGCCACCGGGGAGCTGTTTTTT; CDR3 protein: CASRGTIATGELFF
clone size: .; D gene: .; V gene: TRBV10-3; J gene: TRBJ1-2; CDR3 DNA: TGTGCCATCAGTGAACGAACCGGGGGCTACACCTTC; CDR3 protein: CAISERTGGYTF
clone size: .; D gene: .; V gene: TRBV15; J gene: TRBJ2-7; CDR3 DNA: TGTGCCACCAGCAGAGATCCAGAGCCGGTCGGGCAGTACTTC; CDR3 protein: CATSRDPEPVGQYF
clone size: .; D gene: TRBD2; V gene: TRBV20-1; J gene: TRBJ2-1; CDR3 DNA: TGCAGTGCTAGAGCTCGGAGAGCGGGAGAAAGGTCCTACAATGAGCAGTTCTTC; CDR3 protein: CSARARRAGERSYNEQFF
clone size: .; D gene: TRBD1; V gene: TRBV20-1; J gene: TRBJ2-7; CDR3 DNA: TGCAGTGCTAGTCTGAGACAGGGGTACTACGAGCAGTACTTC; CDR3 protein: CSASLRQGYYEQYF
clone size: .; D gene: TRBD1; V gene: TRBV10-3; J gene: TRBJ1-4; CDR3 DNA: TGTGCCCTGCAAGCCCGGGACAGGAGGAAGGAAAAACTGTTTTTT; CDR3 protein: CALQARDRRKEKLFF
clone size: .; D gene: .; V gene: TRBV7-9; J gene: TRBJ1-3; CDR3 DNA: TGTGCCAGCAGCTTAGGTTCCGCGGGGATATATGGAAACACCATATATTTT; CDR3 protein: CASSLGSAGIYGNTIYF
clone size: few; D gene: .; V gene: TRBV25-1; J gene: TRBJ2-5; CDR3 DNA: TGTGCCAGCAGTGAATCATTGGAGACCCAGTACTTC; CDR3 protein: CASSESLETQYF
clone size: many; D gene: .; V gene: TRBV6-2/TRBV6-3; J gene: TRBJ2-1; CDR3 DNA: TGTGCCAGCAGTTACTCGGTAGGGGCGGGGAATGAGCAGTTCTTC; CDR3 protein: CASSYSVGAGNEQFF
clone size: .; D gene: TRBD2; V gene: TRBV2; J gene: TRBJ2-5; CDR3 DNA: TGTGCCAGCAGTGTTCTAGCGGGGAAGGAGACCCAGTACTTC; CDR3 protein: CASSVLAGKETQYF
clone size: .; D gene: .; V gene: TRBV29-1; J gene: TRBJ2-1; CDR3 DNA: TGCAGCGTTGAGGAGCTTGGGGAGCAGTTCTTC; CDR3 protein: CSVEELGEQFF
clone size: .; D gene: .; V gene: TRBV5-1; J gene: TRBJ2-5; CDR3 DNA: TGCGCCAGCAGTCCCCTCTCGGGAGCGTTCCCCCAAGAGACCCAGTACTTC; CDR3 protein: CASSPLSGAFPQETQYF
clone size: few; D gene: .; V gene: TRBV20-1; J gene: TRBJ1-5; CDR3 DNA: TGCAGTGCTAGAGACAGTTATAGCAATCAGCCCCAGCATTTT; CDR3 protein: CSARDSYSNQPQHF
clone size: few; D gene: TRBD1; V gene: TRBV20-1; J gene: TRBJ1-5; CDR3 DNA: TGCAGTGCTCACACTTCAGGGGGACGAGGTCAGCCCCAGCATTTT; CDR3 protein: CSAHTSGGRGQPQHF
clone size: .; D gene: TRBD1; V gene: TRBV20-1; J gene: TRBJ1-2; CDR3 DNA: TGCAGTGCTACACACGACAGGGACCCCTATGGCTACACCTTC; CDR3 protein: CSATHDRDPYGYTF
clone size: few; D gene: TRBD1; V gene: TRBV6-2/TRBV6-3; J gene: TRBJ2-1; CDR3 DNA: TGTGCCAGCAGTTACCCAGAACAAACCGGGACAGCCTACAATGAGCAGTTCTTC; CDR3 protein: CASSYPEQTGTAYNEQFF
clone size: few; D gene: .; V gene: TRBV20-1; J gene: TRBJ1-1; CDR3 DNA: TGCAGTCCCAGGCAGTCCGGGAACACTGAAGCTTTCTTT; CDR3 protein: CSPRQSGNTEAFF
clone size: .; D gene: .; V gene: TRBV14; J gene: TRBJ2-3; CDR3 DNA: TGTGCCAGCAGCCGGGACTTGAAGAGAGATACGCAGTATTTT; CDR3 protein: CASSRDLKRDTQYF
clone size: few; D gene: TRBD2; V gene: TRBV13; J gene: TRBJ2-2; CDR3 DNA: TGTGCCAGCAGCTCGGGGGACTATTACACCGGGGAGCTGTTTTTT; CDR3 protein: CASSSGDYYTGELFF
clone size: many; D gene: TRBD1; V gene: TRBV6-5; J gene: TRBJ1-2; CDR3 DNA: TGTGCCAGCAGTTACCGGGACAGGGGCTATGGCTACACCTTC; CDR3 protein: CASSYRDRGYGYTF
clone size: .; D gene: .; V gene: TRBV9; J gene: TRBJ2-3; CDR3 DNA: TGTGCCAGCAGCGTCGAACAGAGCACAGATACGCAGTATTTT; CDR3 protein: CASSVEQSTDTQYF
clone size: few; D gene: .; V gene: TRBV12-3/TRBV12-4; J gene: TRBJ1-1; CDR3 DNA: TGTGCCAGCAGCACCTACACTGAAGCTTTCTTT; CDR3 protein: CASSTYTEAFF
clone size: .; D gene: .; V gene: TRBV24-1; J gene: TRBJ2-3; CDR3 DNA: TGTGCCACCAGTGATTGGGAGGACTTGGGAGATACGCAGTATTTT; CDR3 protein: CATSDWEDLGDTQYF
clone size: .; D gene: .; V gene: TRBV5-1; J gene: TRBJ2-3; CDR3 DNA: TGCGCCAGCAGGAGCAGGGGGGACCGCACAGATACGCAGTATTTT; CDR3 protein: CASRSRGDRTDTQYF
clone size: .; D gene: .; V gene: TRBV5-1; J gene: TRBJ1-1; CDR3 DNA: TGCGCCAGCAGCTGGCCTGGACGGGGCACTGAAGCTTTCTTT; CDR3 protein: CASSWPGRGTEAFF
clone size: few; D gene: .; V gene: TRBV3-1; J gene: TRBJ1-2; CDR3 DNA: TGTGCCAGCAGCCAAGATAACAGGGAAGGTGGCTACACCTTC; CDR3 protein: CASSQDNREGGYTF
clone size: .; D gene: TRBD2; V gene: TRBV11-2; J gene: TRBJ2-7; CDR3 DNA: TGTGCCAGCAGCCCCTGGGGGGGGAGCGACGAGCAGTACTTC; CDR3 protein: CASSPWGGSDEQYF
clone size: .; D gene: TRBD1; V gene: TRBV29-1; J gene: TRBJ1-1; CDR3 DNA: TGCAGCGTTTCACAGGGGGCGACTGAAGCTTTCTTT; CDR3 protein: CSVSQGATEAFF
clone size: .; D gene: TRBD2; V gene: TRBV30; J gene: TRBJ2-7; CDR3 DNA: TGTGCCTGGAGTGCTAGCGGGAGAACGTCTTTCTACGAGCAGTACTTC; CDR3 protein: CAWSASGRTSFYEQYF
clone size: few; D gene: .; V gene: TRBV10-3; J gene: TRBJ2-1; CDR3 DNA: TGTGCCATCACCCGGGACTCCACCTACAATGAGCAGTTCTTC; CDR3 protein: CAITRDSTYNEQFF
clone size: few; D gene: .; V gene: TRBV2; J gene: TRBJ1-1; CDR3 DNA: TGTGCCAGCACGTCGGACGGGGTGAACACTGAAGCTTTCTTT; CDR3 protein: CASTSDGVNTEAFF
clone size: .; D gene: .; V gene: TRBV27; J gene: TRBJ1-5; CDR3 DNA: TGTGCCAGCAGTCTAGAGGGACCCGTTGGGCCCCAGCATTTT; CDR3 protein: CASSLEGPVGPQHF
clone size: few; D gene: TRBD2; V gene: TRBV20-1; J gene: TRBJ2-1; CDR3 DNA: TGCAGTGCTAGAGATCCTAGCGGTTACAATGAGCAGTTCTTC; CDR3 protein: CSARDPSGYNEQFF